This entry concerns a single T cell receptor beta chain. This receptor's antigen is unknown. No quality values exist for individual bases; no much larger clone is one base distant. This sample is drawn from a study of cytomegalovirus exposure and HLA in healthy donors (TCRdb year 2017). Describing the broader study: In an earlier analysis of some 610 of the donors, under 300 Gb of sequence data and about 110 million unique TCR beta sequences from about 190 million T cells were reported. An early release covering some 640 HLA-typed donors comprised about 290 gigabases of sequencing data and around 85 million unique TCR sequences. The genetic ancestry cluster associated with self-reported Caucasian donors included about four fifths of the roughly 390 genotyped donors. The aim of the study was to test whether cataloging public T cell receptors could identify signatures of past pathogen exposure. The study used immunosequencing to profile the T cell repertoires of under 700 subjects and linked those repertoires to cytomegalovirus serostatus. A separate validation cohort of some 130 different subjects was used in addition to the roughly 670-subject first cohort. The study combined high-throughput TCR immunosequencing, statistical association of individual TCRs with disease status, and machine learning to predict cytomegalovirus infection status. A later analysis re-analyzed previously published TCR beta repertoires from roughly 690 donors and added high-resolution HLA genotyping to study TCR occurrence patterns. In the later analysis, no new phenotypic data were used to find candidate immune exposures; instead, reliance was placed on TCR beta sequences and their occurrence across donors. An earlier analysis of more than 450 of the donors used high-throughput TCR beta sequencing to judge whether each TCR beta V gene segment behaved as functional or pseudogenic. Donor age, sex, ethnicity and CMV serostatus were compiled alongside the repertoire data. A later genetic analysis took genome-wide SNP genotypes for about 60% of the roughly 670 donors and used that subset as a discovery cohort. All discovery cohort repertoires had been generated using a single sequencing platform. Both class I and class II loci were covered by HLA typing, at four-digit resolution. The number of donors typed differed by locus, with roughly 629-640 for A, B, C, DRB1 and DQB1, around 560 for DQA1, 600 to 610 for DPA1, and around 430 for DPB1. A handful of DR-DQ haplotypes were treated as single units for association and clustering because of strong linkage in the cohort. Among a few hundred genotyped donors of the cohort, an average of approximately 250,000 unique TCR beta nucleotide sequences were sequenced per donor, around a sixth of them non-productive. Study-wide findings and limitations: The classifier was reported to diagnose cytomegalovirus status with high specificity and sensitivity in both the original and validation cohorts. In a later analysis, around 17,000 TCR beta sequences were associated with specific HLA alleles at a false discovery rate of 0.05. Assigning TCR associations to individual alleles was difficult when HLA alleles, especially DR and DQ, strongly co-occurred. According to a later analysis, parvovirus B19, influenza, CMV and Epstein-Barr virus appeared linked to several top co-occurrence clusters. Over 15 rarely observed V segments, including chromosome 9 orphons, were excluded from the earlier analysis of approximately 500 of the donors because counts were too low. In a later analysis, the rate of TCR association differed among HLA loci, with DRB1 alleles having the most associated TCRs and HLA-C alleles having the fewest. The 87-base-pair reads could not distinguish some IMGT-functional V segments, including TRBV6-2 and TRBV6-3, so those segments were excluded. Most TCR sequences were seen in very few donors, while some public TCRs were found in many individuals. It was suggested by the authors that the approach could potentially be generalized to other disease states and immunological phenotypes. Because HLA typing was missing for some donors at each locus, association tests included only the typed subset. Linkage disequilibrium might explain the correlated functional status among segregating V segments, but an unknown experimental factor could not be excluded. Roughly uniform sequencing depth across donors was assumed in presence/absence analyses, although this assumption may not hold. In vitro tests confirmed that three of the cytomegalovirus-associated TCR beta chains recognize cytomegalovirus antigens. In the study, 150 to 200 TCR beta chains were listed as associated with cytomegalovirus. This cohort had only TCR beta chains sequenced, and the lack of alpha or paired-chain data limited which features could be detected. Compared with the roughly 670-donor mean, donors in an Asian-associated ancestry cluster had fewer N-insertions in productive TCRs, according to a later genetic analysis. For the cohort, immune exposure information was limited to CMV serostatus. According to a later analysis, most CMV-associated TCR beta chains appeared to be HLA-restricted, and the HLA associations seemed to be driven largely by CMV exposure. An earlier analysis of approximately 590 of the donors showed that most TCR beta V segments appeared in productive rearrangements either about 87% or about 30% of the time, which broadly matched IMGT annotations. An association between a missense DCLRE1C variant and V-gene and J-gene trimming of TCR beta chains was found in a later genetic analysis and replicated in an independent cohort. A cluster of highly shared sequence variants was judged likely to be a technical artifact of the sequencing pipeline. A further reported finding was that TCR beta sequences accurately predicted the HLA-A and HLA-B alleles for most subjects in the first cohort. In a later analysis, HLA-associated TCR beta chains were found to be more clonally expanded and to have lower generation probabilities than equally common non-associated chains.

Taken from cysteine to phenylalanine, the CDR3 has 14 residues. The entry retains the CDR3 DNA only, 42 bases that are in frame from base 1. From V the trimming removes 4 bases and from J it removes 2 bases, while the gene matches leave 7 bases of the junction unaccounted for. The germline V gene sets CDR1 to SQVTM and CDR2 to ANQGSEA. The cohort comprised fewer than 700 healthy bone marrow donors. At the time of sampling, every cohort member was nominally healthy, though immune exposures that went unrecorded were likely present. The donor was CMV seronegative and belonged to the group of 352 seronegative cohort members. A peripheral blood sample was collected from each donor, and TCR beta sequencing was performed on peripheral blood mononuclear cells. Genomic DNA extraction from the blood cell samples was performed with the Qiagen DNeasy Blood Extraction Kit. The method behind the library was the immunoSEQ multiplex PCR assay. The multiplex PCR relied on a mix of 60 forward primers for TCR Vbeta segments and 13 reverse primers for TCR Jbeta segments. Amplification of the CDR3 region of rearranged TCR beta genes was performed with a multiplex PCR assay on genomic DNA. The amplified TCR beta libraries were sequenced on the Illumina HiSeq System as 87-base-pair reads. The authors' analysis ran thus. A later analysis tallied around 87 million unique TCR beta chains across the 640 or so repertoires, and around 12 million of those chains were shared by two or more donors. Raw reads were error-corrected and collapsed into unique sequences with a nearest-neighbor algorithm that merged closely related sequences to remove PCR and sequencing errors. Alignment of CDR3 sequences to IMGT reference sequences was used to assign V, D and J gene segments. Each retained sequence needed at least a six-nucleotide match to both a V gene segment and a J gene segment. Rearrangements were classified as productive when the CDR3 lacked stop codons and remained in frame with V and J, and all other rearrangements were classified as non-productive. Following IMGT convention, CDR3 was defined as the stretch from the second conserved V-encoded cysteine up to the conserved J-encoded phenylalanine. Sequences without an unambiguous match to a single V gene segment were excluded from the earlier analysis of about 630 of the donors. In an earlier analysis of approximately 550 of the donors, V segments were called functional above 56.7% productive rearrangements and were called segregating when the between-donor standard deviation exceeded 5%. A statistical classification framework was developed to diagnose cytomegalovirus status using the catalog of TCR beta chain sequences. In a later analysis, V and J genes were assigned by comparing TCR nucleotide sequences against IMGT/GENE-DB human TR gene sequences. Using the TCRdist pipeline, a later analysis assigned CDR3 sequences along with most-parsimonious VDJ recombination scenarios. A later analysis defined each TCR beta chain by its CDR3 amino acid sequence plus V-gene family, and excluded reads lacking a unique V-gene family. In a later analysis, a few hundred highly shared, low-generation-probability nucleotide sequences were removed to address suspected cross-contamination and a sequencing artifact. A later analysis calculated a clonal expansion index for each public chain from normalized within-repertoire ranks of inferred template counts. In a later analysis, generation probabilities were computed using a VDJ recombination model fitted to out-of-frame rearrangements, and the results were checked against IGoR. In a later analysis, hypergeometric tests were used to score TCR-TCR, TCR-HLA and TCR-CMV co-occurrence, with a repertoire-size bias correction applied to TCR pairs. A later analysis estimated false discovery rates by permuting HLA or CMV assignments 20 times. A later analysis grouped co-occurring TCRs with DBSCAN, adding TCRdist sequence similarity when clustering within HLA-allele-positive subsets. For co-occurrence clustering, repertoires with fewer than 30,000 or more than 120,000 public chains were excluded, along with a handful of repertoires with anomalous nucleotide sharing. TCRdb retrieved this table from immuneACCESS and kept in-frame rearrangements only. Not all clones are present; in checked studies, unresolved V genes account for under half, and no reason is known for the remainder. V, J and clone size are taken as reported in that table, and D and trimming were inferred from the DNA itself. The sample contains 55,000 to 75,000 clones, over 50% of them found a single time. Around 2.7% of the sample rests with the top ten.

The sequenced sample was PBMCs. This TCR came from a man aged 25-45 years in good health and CMV-seronegative. The chain employs TRBV29-1 and TRBJ1-2; 7 bases in between match TRBD1. The sequence in DNA is TGCAGCGTTGGGGGGGCAGGGGGGAACTATGGCTACACCTTC. Its amino acids are CSVGGAGGNYGYTF.